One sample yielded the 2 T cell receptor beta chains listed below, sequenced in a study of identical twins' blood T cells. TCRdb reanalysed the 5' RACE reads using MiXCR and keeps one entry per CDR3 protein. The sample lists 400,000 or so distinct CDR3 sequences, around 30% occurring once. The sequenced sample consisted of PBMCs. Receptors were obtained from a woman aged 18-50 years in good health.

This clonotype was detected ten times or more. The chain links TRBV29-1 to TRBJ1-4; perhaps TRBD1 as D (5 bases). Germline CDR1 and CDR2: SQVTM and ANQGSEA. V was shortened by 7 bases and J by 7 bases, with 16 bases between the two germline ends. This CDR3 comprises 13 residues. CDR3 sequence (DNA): TGCAGCGCCCAACCAGGGATCGGTGAAAAACTGTTTTTT. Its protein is CSAQPGIGEKLFF.

CDR3 bases: TGCAGTGCTAGGTCAGCGGAGGGAGGAACAGATACGCAGTATTTT. As protein: CSARSAEGGTDTQYF. This chain links TRBV20-1 with TRBJ2-3; weak D call: TRBD2 (6 bases). In germline, CDR1 is DFQATT, CDR2 SNEGSKA (reference sequence). V lost 3 bases, J lost 3 bases, and 16 bases lay in between. This CDR3 region has 15 residues.